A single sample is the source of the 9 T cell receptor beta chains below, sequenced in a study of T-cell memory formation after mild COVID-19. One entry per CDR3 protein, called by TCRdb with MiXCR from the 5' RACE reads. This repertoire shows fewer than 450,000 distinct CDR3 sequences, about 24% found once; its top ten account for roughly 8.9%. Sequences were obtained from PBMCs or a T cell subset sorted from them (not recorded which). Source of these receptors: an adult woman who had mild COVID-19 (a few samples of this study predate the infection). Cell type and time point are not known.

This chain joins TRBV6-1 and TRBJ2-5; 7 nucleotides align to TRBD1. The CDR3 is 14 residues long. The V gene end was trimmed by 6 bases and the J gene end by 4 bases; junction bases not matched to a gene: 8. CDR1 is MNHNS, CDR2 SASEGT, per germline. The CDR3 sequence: CASRPTGIGETQYF. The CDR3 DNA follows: TGTGCCAGCAGACCGACAGGGATCGGAGAGACCCAGTACTTC.

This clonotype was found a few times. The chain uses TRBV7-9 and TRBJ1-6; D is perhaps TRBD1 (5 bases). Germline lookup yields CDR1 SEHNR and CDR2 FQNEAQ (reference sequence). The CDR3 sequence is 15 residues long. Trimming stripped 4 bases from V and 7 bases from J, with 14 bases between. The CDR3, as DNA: TGTGCCAGCAGCTCCTGGCAGGGAGAGAATTCACCCCTCCACTTT. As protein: CASSSWQGENSPLHF.

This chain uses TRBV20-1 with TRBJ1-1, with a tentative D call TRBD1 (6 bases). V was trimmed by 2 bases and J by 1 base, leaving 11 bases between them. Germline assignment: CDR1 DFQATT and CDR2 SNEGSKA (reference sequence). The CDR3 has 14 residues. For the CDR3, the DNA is TGCAGTGCTAGAATAGGGGGGTGGAACACTGAAGCTTTCTTT. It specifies CSARIGGWNTEAFF.

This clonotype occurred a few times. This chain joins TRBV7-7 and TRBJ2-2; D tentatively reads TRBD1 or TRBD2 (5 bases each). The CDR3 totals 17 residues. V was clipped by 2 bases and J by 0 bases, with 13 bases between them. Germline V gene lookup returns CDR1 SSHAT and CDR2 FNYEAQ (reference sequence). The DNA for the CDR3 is TGTGCCAGCAGCTTATTATGGCAGGGACCGAACACCGGGGAGCTGTTTTTT. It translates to CASSLLWQGPNTGELFF.

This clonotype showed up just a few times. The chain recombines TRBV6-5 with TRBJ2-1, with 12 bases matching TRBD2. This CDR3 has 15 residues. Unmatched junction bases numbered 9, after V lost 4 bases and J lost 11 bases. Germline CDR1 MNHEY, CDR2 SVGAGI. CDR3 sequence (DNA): TGTGCCAGCAGTTTAGCTAGCGGGAGGGGACTTAAGCAGTTCTTC. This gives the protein CASSLASGRGLKQFF.

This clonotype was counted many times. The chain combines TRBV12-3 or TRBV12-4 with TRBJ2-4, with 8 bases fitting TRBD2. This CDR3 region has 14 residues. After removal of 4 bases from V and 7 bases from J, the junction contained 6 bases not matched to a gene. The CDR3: CASSSGGAGNIQYF. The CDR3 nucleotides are TGTGCCAGCAGTTCCGGGGGGGCCGGGAACATTCAGTACTTC.

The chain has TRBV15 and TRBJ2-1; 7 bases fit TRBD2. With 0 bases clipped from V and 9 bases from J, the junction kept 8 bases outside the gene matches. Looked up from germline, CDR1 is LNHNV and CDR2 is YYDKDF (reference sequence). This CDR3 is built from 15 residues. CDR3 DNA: TGTGCCACCAGCAGAGACTCCGCAGCGGGGTTTGAGCAGTTCTTC. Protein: CATSRDSAAGFEQFF.

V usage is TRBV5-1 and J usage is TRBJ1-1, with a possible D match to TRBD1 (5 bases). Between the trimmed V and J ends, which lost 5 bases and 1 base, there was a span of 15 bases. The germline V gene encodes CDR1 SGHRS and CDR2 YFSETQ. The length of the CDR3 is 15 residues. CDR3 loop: CASSRTGTQNTEAFF. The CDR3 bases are TGCGCCAGCAGTCGAACCGGGACCCAGAACACTGAAGCTTTCTTT.

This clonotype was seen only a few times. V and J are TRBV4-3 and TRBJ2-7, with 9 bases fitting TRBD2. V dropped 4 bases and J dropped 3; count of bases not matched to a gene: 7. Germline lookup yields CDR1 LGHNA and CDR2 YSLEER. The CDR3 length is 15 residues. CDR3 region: CASSLISGGRYEQYF. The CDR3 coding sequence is TGCGCCAGCAGCCTAATAAGCGGGGGGCGCTACGAGCAGTACTTC.